This T cell receptor beta chain was sequenced in a study of blood T cell repertoires in COVID-19. In the study overall: Both acute and convalescent COVID-19 samples were obtained from the United States, Italy and Spain. Nucleic acid was either cDNA or gDNA, and it came from T cells, B-cell-depleted T cells, or PBMCs.

A remark on this clone: Additional DNA sequences in this sample encode the identical CDR3.

As handled by the study authors: Amplifying reference gene primers gave estimates of nucleated cell counts. TCRdb's table, derived via immunoSEQ multiplex PCR, lists solely in-frame clones and lacks some. That table is the source of V, J and clone size, and D and trimming were worked out from the DNA. Among around 95,000 clones listed, about 83% were seen once. This sequence was found in a human donor in a cohort sampled during active COVID-19. What was sequenced was peripheral blood.

The CDR3 DNA sequence: TGCGCCAGCAGGCCCCCGACAGAGAAGGGAGGCTACACCTTC. Its translation is CASRPPTEKGGYTF. The chain recombines TRBV5-1 with TRBJ1-2, with a possible D match to TRBD1 (5 bases). CDR1 SGHRS and CDR2 YFSETQ come from the germline V gene. Trimming pared 5 bases from V and 8 bases from J, leaving 19 bases between. This CDR3 region has 14 residues. The entire variable domain, with the rest obtained from reference TRBV5-1 and TRBJ1-2, is as follows: KAGVTQTPRYLIKTRGQQVTLSCSPISGHRSVSWYQQTPGQGLQFLFEYFSETQRNKGNFPGRFSGRQFSNSRSEMNVSTLELGDSALYLCASRPPTEKGGYTFGSGTRLTVV.